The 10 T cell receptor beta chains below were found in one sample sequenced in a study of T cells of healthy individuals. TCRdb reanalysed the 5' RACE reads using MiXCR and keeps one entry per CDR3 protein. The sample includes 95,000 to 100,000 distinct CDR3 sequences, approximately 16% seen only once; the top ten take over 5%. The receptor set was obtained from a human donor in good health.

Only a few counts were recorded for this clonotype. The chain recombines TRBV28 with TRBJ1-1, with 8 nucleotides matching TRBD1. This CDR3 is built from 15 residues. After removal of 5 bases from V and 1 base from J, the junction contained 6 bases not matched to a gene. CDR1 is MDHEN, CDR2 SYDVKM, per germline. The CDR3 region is CASSDRGGANTEAFF. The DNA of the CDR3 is TGTGCCAGCAGTGACAGGGGAGGGGCGAACACTGAAGCTTTCTTT.

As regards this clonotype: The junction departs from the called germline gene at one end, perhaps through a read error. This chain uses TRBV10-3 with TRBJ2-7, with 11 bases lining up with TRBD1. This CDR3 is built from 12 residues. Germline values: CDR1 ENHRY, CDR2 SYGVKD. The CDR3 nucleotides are TGTGCCATCAAGCCAGAAGTGGGACAGGGGGACTTC. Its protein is CAIKPEVGQGDF.

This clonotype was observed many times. CDR3 sequence: CSAFPGEREHQPQHF. The DNA of the CDR3 is TGCAGTGCTTTCCCGGGGGAGAGGGAGCATCAGCCCCAGCATTTT. The V call is TRBV20-1, the J call TRBJ1-5; D is perhaps TRBD1 (5 bases). Germline CDR1 reads DFQATT; CDR2 reads SNEGSKA (reference sequence). Trimming stripped 5 bases from V and 5 bases from J, with 19 bases between. The CDR3 covers 15 residues.

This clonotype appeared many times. CDR3 DNA: TGTGCCAGCAGCCCATCCGGGGACTCTGGAAACACCATATATTTT. Translated, it gives CASSPSGDSGNTIYF. The rearrangement joins TRBV27 to TRBJ1-3; D call uncertain. The germline V gene has CDR1 MNHEY and CDR2 SMNVEV (reference sequence). The CDR3 length is 15 residues. V was cut by 6 bases and J by 0 bases, with 12 bases left in between.

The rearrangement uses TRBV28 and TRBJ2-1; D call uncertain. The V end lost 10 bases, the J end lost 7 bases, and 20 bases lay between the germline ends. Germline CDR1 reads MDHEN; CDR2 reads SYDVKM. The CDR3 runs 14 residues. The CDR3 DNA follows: TGTGCCACCCGCCCGAGCGTCCCATGGAATGAGCAGTTCTTC. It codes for CATRPSVPWNEQFF.

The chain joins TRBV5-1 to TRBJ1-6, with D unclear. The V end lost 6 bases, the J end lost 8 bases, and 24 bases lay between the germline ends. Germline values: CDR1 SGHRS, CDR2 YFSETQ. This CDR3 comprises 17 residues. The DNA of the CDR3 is TGCGCCAGCACCACTGGGGAGGCTATCCTTGGGGATTCACCCCTCCACTTT. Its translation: CASTTGEAILGDSPLHF.

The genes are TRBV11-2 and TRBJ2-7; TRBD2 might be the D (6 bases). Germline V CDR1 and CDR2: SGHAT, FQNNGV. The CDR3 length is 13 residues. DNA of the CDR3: TGTGTCCCAGGCGGACTAAGGTATTACGAGCAGTACTTC. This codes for CVPGGLRYYEQYF.

CDR3 coding DNA: TGTGCCAGCAGCCAAGATGGGGCAGGGGAAGAGACCCAGTACTTC. Amino acid sequence: CASSQDGAGEETQYF. The chain recombines TRBV4-2 with TRBJ2-5; tentatively, D is TRBD1 (6 bases). Deletions cut 0 bases from V and 3 bases from J, with 11 bases between. This CDR3 comprises 15 residues. CDR1 and CDR2 (germline): LGHNA, YNFKEQ.

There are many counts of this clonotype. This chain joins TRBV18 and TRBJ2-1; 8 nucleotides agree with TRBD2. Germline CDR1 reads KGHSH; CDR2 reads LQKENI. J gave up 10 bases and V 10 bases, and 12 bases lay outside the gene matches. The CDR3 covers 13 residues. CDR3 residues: CATRLVSGGEQFF. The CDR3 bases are TGTGCCACCCGACTAGTGTCGGGGGGGGAGCAGTTCTTC.

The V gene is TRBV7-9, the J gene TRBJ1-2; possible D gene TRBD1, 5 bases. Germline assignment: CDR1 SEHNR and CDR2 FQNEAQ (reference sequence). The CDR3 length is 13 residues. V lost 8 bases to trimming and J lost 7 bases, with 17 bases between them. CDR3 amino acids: CASRLGNGAGYTF. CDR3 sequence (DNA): TGTGCCAGCCGATTAGGGAATGGGGCTGGCTACACCTTC.